Listed below are T cell receptor beta chains from one sample, sequenced in a study of CD8 T cells in ankylosing spondylitis. TCRdb independently ran MiXCR on the 5' RACE reads; one entry per CDR3 protein. The profile shows 800,000 to 900,000 distinct CDR3 sequences, about 10% of them singletons. Sequencing was done on a sample of blood, either unsorted or a sorted T cell fraction (not recorded which). The receptor source for this set is a male donor with ankylosing spondylitis. Both conserved end residues are part of each CDR3. A D gene is named only where the DNA matches it firmly. The size of a clone is reported for some rows only, either as once, few or many, or as a class for expanded clones.

clone size	V gene	D gene	J gene	CDR3 DNA	CDR3 protein
many	TRBV20-1	TRBD2	TRBJ2-3	TGCAGTGCGGGACTAGCGGGAAGCACAGATACGCAGTATTTT	CSAGLAGSTDTQYF
-	TRBV28	TRBD2	TRBJ2-1	TGTGCCAGCAGTTTATGGCCCGGGACTAGCGGGACCAATGAGCAGTTCTTC	CASSLWPGTSGTNEQFF
few	TRBV5-1	-	TRBJ2-7	TGCGCCAGCAGCTTGTTTCGGCGGGGCGAGCAGTACTTC	CASSLFRRGEQYF
-	TRBV28	-	TRBJ1-2	-	CTSKVGSGSPGF
few	TRBV30	TRBD2	TRBJ2-3	TGTGCCTGGGGAGGGCGATCTAGCGGGACCATAGATACGCAGTATTTT	CAWGGRSSGTIDTQYF
few	TRBV4-3	TRBD2	TRBJ2-1	TGCGCCAGCAGCCCAACCCTGCGGGGGGGGAGCTACAATGAGCAGTTCTTC	CASSPTLRGGSYNEQFF
-	TRBV20-1	-	TRBJ1-4	TGCAGTGCTCTACAGGCAACTAATGAAAAACTGTTTTTT	CSALQATNEKLFF
few	TRBV5-1	-	TRBJ2-7	TGCGCCAGCAGCTTAGATTACAGCGCCTACGAGCAGTACTTC	CASSLDYSAYEQYF
-	TRBV20-1	-	TRBJ1-5	TGCAGTGCAACCCGAGGCCAGGAACCTAATCAGCCCCAGCATTTT	CSATRGQEPNQPQHF
few	TRBV12-3/TRBV12-4	-	TRBJ2-2	TGTGCCAGCGGCCGGGGCGGGCAGGGTAACACCGGGGAGCTGTTTTTT	CASGRGGQGNTGELFF